This passage covers 23 T cell receptor beta chains from one sample sequenced in a study of T cell responses to AZD1222 COVID-19 vaccine. Using immunoSEQ multiplex PCR, the repertoire was profiled, and TCRdb retains in-frame clones only, with some absent. This sample has nearly 90,000 clones, with 85% to 90% found just once. The material was peripheral blood, obtained on day 0 of MenACWY control vaccination. Receptors were obtained from an adult in good health.

This sequence joins TRBV19 and TRBJ1-2; D is unresolved. This CDR3 comprises 13 residues. CDR1 and CDR2 from the germline V gene are LNHDA and SQIVND (reference sequence). V lost 3 bases, J lost 8 bases, and 13 bases lay in between. This CDR3 reads CASSMIGREGYTF. The CDR3, as DNA: TGTGCCAGTAGTATGATCGGGCGAGAGGGCTACACCTTC.

The chain employs TRBV5-6 and TRBJ1-5; 9 bases line up with TRBD1. The length of the CDR3 is 14 residues. Trimming removed 0 bases from V and 7 bases from J; junction bases left unmatched: 2. CDR1 is SGHDT and CDR2 is YYEEEE in the germline V gene. Written as DNA, the CDR3 is TGTGCCAGCAGCTTGGGGACAGGGGTCCAGCCCCAGCATTTT. Residues: CASSLGTGVQPQHF.

The CDR3 bases are TGCAGTGCCCTGGCTAGTGGCTACACCTTC. Amino acids: CSALASGYTF. The gene calls are TRBV20-1 and TRBJ1-2; D gene ambiguous. The CDR3 is 10 residues long. Germline CDR1 is DFQATT and CDR2 is SNEGSKA (reference sequence). Trimming removed 6 bases at V and 7 bases at J, with 9 bases between.

The CDR3 here is CASSAASGQRTSEAFF. CDR3 nucleotide sequence: TGTGCCAGCAGTGCAGCTTCGGGACAGCGCACTTCTGAAGCTTTCTTT. This rearrangement joins TRBV6-1 to TRBJ1-1, with 7 bases aligning to TRBD1. J lost 6 bases, V lost 4 bases, and 14 bases had no gene match. The CDR3 has 16 amino acids. CDR1 and CDR2 (germline): MNHNS, SASEGT.

This clone was detected ten times or more. The chain joins TRBV19 to TRBJ1-1, with D tentatively TRBD1 (5 bases). Trimming shortened V by 1 base and J by 5 bases, and 8 bases separated the two germline ends. The CDR3 runs 13 residues. CDR1 is LNHDA and CDR2 is SQIVND in the germline V gene (reference sequence). For the CDR3, the DNA is TGTGCCAGTAGTATAGGAGAGGGGACTGAAGCTTTCTTT. Residues: CASSIGEGTEAFF.

The rearrangement joins TRBV30 to TRBJ1-6; tentatively, D is TRBD1 (6 bases). The CDR3 extends over 15 amino acids. Deletions cut 4 bases from V and 10 bases from J, with 20 bases between. Germline values: CDR1 GTSNPN, CDR2 SVGIG (reference sequence). The CDR3 DNA reads as TGTGCCTGGACGCCGAGGGGGAGGTTCAAATCACCCCTCCACTTT. Protein sequence: CAWTPRGRFKSPLHF.

This rearrangement joins TRBV21-1 to TRBJ1-2; no check of the table's D call, TRBD1, against the DNA was made. TRBV21-1 is a pseudogene segment. The CDR3 totals 14 residues. The CDR3 region has the DNA TGTGCCAGCAGGCCGGGACAGGAATGGGATGGCTACACCTTC. It specifies CASRPGQEWDGYTF.

The gene calls are TRBV4-2 and TRBJ2-5, with 12 bases lining up with TRBD2. Germline lookup yields CDR1 LGHNA and CDR2 YNFKEQ. The CDR3 sequence is 18 residues long. With V trimmed by 0 bases and J by 2 bases, 7 bases remained unmatched. For the CDR3, the DNA is TGTGCCAGCAGCCAAGATCCTAGCGGGGGGGCCCATCAAGAGACCCAGTACTTC. Translation: CASSQDPSGGAHQETQYF.

This clone has just a few counts. This chain links TRBV11-1 with TRBJ2-5, with a tentative D call TRBD2 (5 bases). CDR3 length: 16 amino acids. Germline V CDR1 and CDR2: SGHAT, FQDESV (reference sequence). V was trimmed by 3 bases and J by 3 bases, leaving 17 bases between them. The CDR3, as DNA: TGTGCCAGCAGCTTCCCCGCATGGACTGGCAAAGAGACCCAGTACTTC. The encoded protein is CASSFPAWTGKETQYF.

The chain joins TRBV9 to TRBJ2-5; tentative D call: TRBD2 (5 bases). This CDR3 comprises 13 residues. Trimming stripped 4 bases from V and 5 bases from J, with 12 bases between. Germline lookup yields CDR1 SGDLS and CDR2 YYNGEE. The CDR3 nucleotides are TGTGCCAGCAGCCTCTCGAGGGAGGAGACCCAGTACTTC. Translated: CASSLSREETQYF.

The chain links TRBV3-1 (or the pseudogene TRBV3-2) to TRBJ1-2; D remains ambiguous. The CDR3 runs to 13 residues. CDR1 and CDR2 from the germline V gene are LGHDT and YNNKEL (reference sequence). Trimming stripped 4 bases from V and 7 bases from J, with 13 bases between. DNA for the CDR3: TGTGCCAGCAGCCTGACGATGGGCCGTGGCTACACCTTC. This gives the protein CASSLTMGRGYTF.

V and J are TRBV6-6 and TRBJ2-7; 8 bases map to TRBD1. The CDR3 has 14 residues. Germline assignment: CDR1 MNHNY and CDR2 SVGAGI (reference sequence). Trimming removed 6 bases from V and 2 bases from J; junction bases left unmatched: 6. In DNA, the CDR3 is TGTGCCAGCAGATCCGGACAGGGCCCCTACGAGCAGTACTTC. Translation: CASRSGQGPYEQYF.

J is TRBJ1-1 and V is TRBV9, with a weak D call TRBD1 (5 bases). The CDR3 extends over 13 amino acids. Trimming stripped 4 bases from V and 5 bases from J, with 12 bases between. Germline-derived CDR1 and CDR2 are SGDLS and YYNGEE. The DNA of the CDR3 is TGTGCCAGCAGCCCACAGGTGTATACTGAAGCTTTCTTT. Translation: CASSPQVYTEAFF.

CDR3 sequence (DNA): TGCGCCAGCAGCCAGCGGACGGACAGGTTGGCCAACGAGCAGTACTTC. It yields the protein CASSQRTDRLANEQYF. This chain uses TRBV4-1 with TRBJ2-7; 7 nucleotides match TRBD1. In germline, CDR1 is MGHRA, CDR2 YSYEKL. With V trimmed by 3 bases and J by 5 bases, 13 bases remained unmatched. The CDR3 sequence is 16 residues long.

Only a few counts were recorded for this clone. CDR3 residues: CASSSISSYEQYF. The CDR3 DNA follows: TGTGCCAGCAGTTCAATAAGCTCCTACGAGCAGTACTTC. The chain has TRBV28 and TRBJ2-7; D unclear. The CDR3 sequence is 13 residues long. V was cut by 4 bases and J by 0 bases, with 7 bases left in between. Germline V gene lookup returns CDR1 MDHEN and CDR2 SYDVKM.

The rearrangement links TRBV13 to TRBJ2-5, with TRBD1 identical over 7 bases. J was trimmed by 8 bases and V by 0 bases; bases with no gene match: 9. Per the germline V gene, CDR1 is PRHDT and CDR2 is FYEKMQ (reference sequence). This CDR3 comprises 15 residues. The CDR3, as DNA: TGTGCCAGCAGCTTAGGACAGGGGACCAAGAGAACCCAGTACTTC. This codes for CASSLGQGTKRTQYF.

The chain couples TRBV14 to TRBJ1-3; no firm D call. CDR3 length equals 21 residues. V was pared by 3 bases and J by 0 bases, with 27 bases between. Germline V gene lookup returns CDR1 SGHDN and CDR2 FVKESK. The DNA for the CDR3 is TGTGCCAGCAGCCATACCTTCATTGCCGCGGGGAGATCATCCTCTGGAAACACCATATATTTT. Its translation is CASSHTFIAAGRSSSGNTIYF.

The rearrangement joins TRBV6-5 to TRBJ1-1, with no clear D. The CDR3 has 13 residues. V lost 2 bases to trimming and J lost 4 bases, with 8 bases between them. From germline, CDR1 is MNHEY and CDR2 SVGAGI. The CDR3, as DNA: TGTGCCAGCAGTTACGAACGCCTCACTGAAGCTTTCTTT. It is translated as CASSYERLTEAFF.

This chain links TRBV5-8 with TRBJ2-3; D gene unclear. The V end lost 0 bases, the J end lost 6 bases, and 5 bases lay between the germline ends. Germline-derived CDR1 and CDR2 are SGHTS and YDEGEE. The CDR3 runs 12 residues. The chain's CDR3 is CASSLVQDTQYF. The DNA for the CDR3 is TGTGCCAGCAGCTTGGTGCAGGATACGCAGTATTTT.

The chain recombines TRBV9 with TRBJ1-5; 7 nucleotides align to TRBD1. Germline V gene data show CDR1 as SGDLS and CDR2 as YYNGEE. This CDR3 is 14 amino acids long. The V and J ends lost 4 bases and 4 bases, in that order; junction bases with no gene match: 5. The CDR3 DNA reads as TGTGCCAGCAGCCCCCGGGACAGTAATCAGCCCCAGCATTTT. It specifies CASSPRDSNQPQHF.

The CDR3 DNA follows: TGTGCCAGCAGCCAAGAAGTCCGTCGGCCTAGCGACGAGCAGTTCTTC. Residues: CASSQEVRRPSDEQFF. V gene TRBV4-2 combines with J gene TRBJ2-1, with a tentative D call TRBD2 (6 bases). V lost 0 bases to trimming and J lost 10 bases, with 19 bases between them. This CDR3 has 16 residues. CDR1 is LGHNA, CDR2 YNFKEQ, per germline.

The chain combines TRBV6-4 with TRBJ2-3; D could derive from TRBD1 or TRBD2 (6 bases each). The CDR3 loop spans 15 amino acids. Trimming took 2 bases from V and 4 from J, leaving 13 bases between them. Germline V gene data show CDR1 as MRHNA and CDR2 as SNTAGT. CDR3 in DNA: TGTGCCAGCAGTGACGGGGGGCTTGGGGCAGATACGCAGTATTTT. Residues: CASSDGGLGADTQYF.

V gene TRBV4-3 combines with J gene TRBJ1-1, with TRBD1 as a possible D gene (5 bases). Germline values: CDR1 LGHNA, CDR2 YSLEER. Deletions cut 0 bases from V and 3 bases from J, with 8 bases between. This CDR3 region has 14 residues. CDR3 bases: TGCGCCAGCAGCCAAGAAGGCAGGGACACTGAAGCTTTCTTT. Translated: CASSQEGRDTEAFF.